These T cell receptor beta chains were read from a single sample in a study of shared clonotypes between healthy human individuals. Here immunoSEQ multiplex PCR was the method, and the copy in TCRdb shows in-frame clones only, minus some. The sample includes about 2 million clones, approximately 95% of them seen just once. The sample was naive CD8+ T cells sorted from blood. All receptors come from a man younger than 35 in good health. Each CDR3 is given with its conserved first and last residue. D genes are given only for firm matches. Expanded clones get a size class; other rows say once, few or many, or leave the size out.

-	TRBJ2-1	TRBV5-4	-	CASSLGSEQFF	TGTGCCAGCAGCTTGGGTAGTGAGCAGTTCTTC
-	TRBJ2-3	TRBV13	TRBD2	CASSWTSGASGSDTQYF	TGTGCCAGCAGCTGGACTAGCGGGGCCTCCGGTTCAGATACGCAGTATTTT
-	TRBJ1-2	TRBV7-6	TRBD1	CASSPSGGHGYTF	TGTGCCAGCAGCCCATCAGGGGGGCATGGCTACACCTTC
-	TRBJ2-7	TRBV30	-	CAWSIHPWTEGSYEQYF	TGTGCCTGGAGTATTCATCCATGGACCGAAGGCTCCTACGAGCAGTACTTC
-	TRBJ1-1	TRBV5-1	TRBD1	CASSLDRDRVTEAFF	TGCGCCAGCAGCTTGGATCGGGACAGGGTAACTGAAGCTTTCTTT
-	TRBJ2-2	TRBV5-5	TRBD2	CASSLEVAGGDTGELFF	TGTGCCAGCAGCTTGGAGGTAGCGGGAGGCGACACCGGGGAGCTGTTTTTT
-	TRBJ2-7	TRBV9	-	CASSAGRSAHEQYF	TGTGCCAGCAGCGCGGGACGTTCCGCCCACGAGCAGTACTTC
-	TRBJ1-1	TRBV19	-	CASSILERKNTEAFF	-
once	TRBJ2-7	TRBV19	TRBD2	CASSTAGGVYEQYF	TGTGCCAGTAGTACGGCGGGAGGGGTCTACGAGCAGTACTTC
-	TRBJ2-7	TRBV27	TRBD2	CASSGKTSAQPYEQYF	TGTGCCAGCAGTGGCAAAACTAGCGCACAACCCTACGAGCAGTACTTC
-	TRBJ2-2	TRBV4-3	-	CASSQDSARGTGELFF	TGCGCCAGCAGCCAAGACAGTGCTCGTGGGACCGGGGAGCTGTTTTTT
-	TRBJ2-1	TRBV27	-	CASSSAGTYNEQFF	TGTGCCAGCAGTAGCGCAGGGACCTACAATGAGCAGTTCTTC
once	TRBJ2-1	TRBV7-8	TRBD2	CASSPTLLAGVPHQSYNEQFF	TGTGCCAGCAGCCCCACCCTGCTAGCGGGGGTTCCTCACCAGTCCTACAATGAGCAGTTCTTC
-	TRBJ1-1	TRBV10-3	-	CAISEGQNTEAFF	TGTGCCATCAGTGAGGGGCAGAACACTGAAGCTTTCTTT
-	TRBJ1-3	TRBV7-6	-	CASSLEVAITGNTIYF	TGTGCCAGCAGCTTGGAGGTTGCGATTACTGGAAACACCATATATTTT
-	TRBJ2-7	TRBV4-1	-	CASSHRTEYEQYF	TGCGCCAGCAGCCACCGGACCGAGTACGAGCAGTACTTC
-	TRBJ2-2	TRBV29-1	-	CSVHGSNTGELFF	TGCAGCGTTCACGGATCGAACACCGGGGAGCTGTTTTTT
-	TRBJ1-4	TRBV11-2	TRBD1	CASSSGPGTGNEKLFF	TGTGCCAGCAGCTCCGGGCCAGGGACAGGGAATGAAAAACTGTTTTTT
-	TRBJ2-7	TRBV6-1	-	CASSEQAAYEQYF	TGTGCCAGCAGTGAACAGGCCGCCTACGAGCAGTACTTC
-	TRBJ1-2	TRBV29-1	-	CSVDEVGYGYTF	TGCAGCGTTGATGAGGTCGGCTATGGCTACACCTTC
-	TRBJ1-4	TRBV30	-	CAWNDPGNRGEKLFF	TGTGCCTGGAACGATCCGGGCAATCGGGGTGAAAAACTGTTTTTT
-	TRBJ2-5	TRBV2	-	CASSAGAGPGETQYF	TGTGCCAGCAGTGCCGGGGCCGGGCCAGGAGAGACCCAGTACTTC
once	TRBJ2-5	TRBV5-1	TRBD2	CASSLEPSGSLETQYF	TGCGCCAGCAGCTTGGAACCTAGCGGGAGTCTTGAGACCCAGTACTTC
-	TRBJ2-5	TRBV4-1	TRBD2	CASSPLAGGPETQYF	TGCGCCAGCAGCCCCTTAGCGGGGGGGCCTGAGACCCAGTACTTC
-	TRBJ2-7	TRBV7-7	-	CASSAQQGYEQYF	TGTGCTAGCAGCGCCCAACAGGGATACGAGCAGTACTTC
once	TRBJ2-7	TRBV4-3	TRBD2	CASSQVPGLAGEGYEQYF	TGCGCCAGCAGCCAAGTCCCGGGACTAGCGGGAGAAGGCTACGAGCAGTACTTC
-	TRBJ2-2	TRBV7-9	-	CASSSPEGLSGELFF	TGTGCCAGCAGCTCCCCGGAGGGCCTCAGCGGGGAGCTGTTTTTT
-	TRBJ2-5	TRBV11-2	TRBD2	CASSLVLAGEETQYF	TGTGCCAGCAGCTTAGTGCTAGCGGGGGAAGAGACCCAGTACTTC
-	TRBJ1-1	TRBV21-1	-	CASSKFAARVDPVMNTEAFF	TGTGCCAGCAGCAAATTCGCGGCGCGTGTGGACCCGGTCATGAACACTGAAGCTTTCTTT
-	TRBJ2-5	TRBV29-1	-	CSVDLSADQETQYF	TGCAGCGTTGATCTCTCGGCAGACCAAGAGACCCAGTACTTC
-	TRBJ1-2	TRBV4-1	-	CASRDLLYDGYTF	TGCGCCAGCAGGGACCTCCTCTACGATGGCTACACCTTC
-	TRBJ2-6	TRBV4-3	-	CASSPGAGANVLTF	TGCGCCAGCAGTCCCGGGGCTGGGGCCAACGTCCTGACTTTC
once	TRBJ2-3	TRBV27	-	CASSLSGDPDTQYF	TGTGCCAGCAGTTTATCTGGGGACCCAGATACGCAGTATTTT
-	TRBJ1-5	TRBV28	TRBD1	CASSPERTGAGQPQHF	TGTGCCAGCAGCCCCGAAAGGACAGGGGCGGGTCAGCCCCAGCATTTT
-	TRBJ2-7	TRBV19	-	CASSIGPTYERQYF	TGTGCCAGTAGTATAGGCCCTACCTACGAGCGGCAGTACTTC
-	TRBJ2-7	TRBV11-1	TRBD1	CASSLGQGSAYEQYF	TGTGCCAGCTCATTAGGACAGGGAAGCGCCTACGAGCAGTACTTC
-	TRBJ1-1	TRBV7-6	-	CASSWGSNTEAFF	TGTGCCAGCAGCTGGGGTTCAAACACTGAAGCTTTCTTT
once	TRBJ2-7	TRBV2	-	CASSETQGFSDEQYF	TGTGCCAGCAGTGAAACTCAGGGGTTTTCGGACGAGCAGTACTTC
once	TRBJ2-1	TRBV7-9	-	CASSFRADISNEQFF	TGTGCCAGCAGCTTTCGAGCGGACATTAGCAATGAGCAGTTCTTC
-	TRBJ1-1	TRBV30	-	CAWDHGAEAFF	TGTGCCTGGGACCACGGAGCTGAAGCTTTCTTT
-	TRBJ2-1	TRBV28	TRBD1	CASSSTLGTGDLQFF	TGTGCCAGCAGTTCTACCCTCGGGACAGGGGACCTGCAGTTCTTC
-	TRBJ2-5	TRBV6-5	-	CASSYNGGPSGETQYF	TGTGCCAGCAGTTACAACGGGGGGCCGTCCGGGGAGACCCAGTACTTC
-	TRBJ1-5	TRBV2	-	CASSEIRASSNQPQHF	TGTGCCAGCAGTGAAATACGGGCGTCATCTAATCAGCCCCAGCATTTT
-	TRBJ1-5	TRBV6-4	-	CASSDDGVLYSNQPQHF	TGTGCCAGCAGTGATGACGGGGTCCTCTATAGCAATCAGCCCCAGCATTTT
-	TRBJ1-1	TRBV25-1	TRBD1	CASSEISWTGDGQEAFF	TGTGCCAGCAGTGAAATTAGTTGGACAGGAGACGGGCAAGAAGCTTTCTTT
-	TRBJ2-7	TRBV4-1	-	CASSQKWSSYEQYF	TGCGCCAGCAGCCAAAAGTGGAGCTCCTACGAGCAGTACTTC
-	TRBJ2-7	TRBV9	TRBD1	CASSEGTGLTYEQYF	TGTGCCAGCAGCGAGGGGACAGGGCTAACCTACGAGCAGTACTTC
-	TRBJ2-7	TRBV5-4	-	CASSLDGIYEQYF	TGTGCCAGCAGTTTAGACGGCATCTACGAGCAGTACTTC
-	TRBJ2-7	TRBV5-1	-	CASSFGGSYEQYF	TGCGCCAGCAGCTTCGGGGGCTCCTACGAGCAGTACTTC
-	TRBJ2-7	TRBV7-9	TRBD1	CASSGQGFAREQYF	TGTGCCAGCAGCGGACAGGGATTTGCTCGGGAGCAGTACTTC
-	TRBJ2-1	TRBV9	TRBD1	CASSASTGVDEQFF	TGTGCCAGCAGCGCTTCGACAGGGGTGGATGAGCAGTTCTTC
-	TRBJ1-2	TRBV5-3	-	CARSCLGRMVYGYTF	TGTGCCAGAAGCTGCCTCGGACGGATGGTCTATGGCTACACCTTC
-	TRBJ1-6	TRBV6-4	TRBD1	CASSDSTGFASPLHF	TGTGCCAGCAGTGACTCGACAGGGTTTGCCTCACCCCTCCACTTT
once	TRBJ2-5	TRBV5-1	TRBD1	CASSLGTGWETQYF	TGCGCCAGCAGCTTGGGGACAGGGTGGGAGACCCAGTACTTC